This is a list of T cell receptor beta chains from one sample in a study of T cell repertoires in cytomegalovirus infection. TCRdb used MiXCR to reprocess the reads, holding one entry per CDR3 protein. The data show 640,000 or so distinct CDR3 sequences, around 31% seen once. Their recognized antigens are unknown. This sample comprised cultured PBMCs, obtained from culture after CMV antigen stimulation. The receptors here all came from a human donor in good health (CMV status not recorded). Some clones in this sample may be carry-over from other donors' samples. Both conserved end residues are part of each CDR3. Each record gives: CDR3 DNA, CDR3 protein, clone size, V gene, D gene, J gene. A D gene is named only where the DNA matches it firmly. Clone size is given for some rows only: seen once, a few or many times, or a class if the clone is expanded.

TGCGCCAGCAGCCCAGGGTTGGGTCAGCCCCAGCATTTT,CASSPGLGQPQHF,.,TRBV5-1,.,TRBJ1-5
TGTGCCAGCAGCCCTCCGGGCGGCAATTCACCCCTCCACTTT,CASSPPGGNSPLHF,few,TRBV28,.,TRBJ1-6
TGTGCCAGCAGGAGATCGGATGGCAAGCAGTTCTTC,CASRRSDGKQFF,.,TRBV6-2/TRBV6-3,.,TRBJ2-1
TGTGCCATCAGTCATCGGGACAGGGGGAGCCCTAATGAAAAACTGTTTTTT,CAISHRDRGSPNEKLFF,few,TRBV10-3,TRBD1,TRBJ1-4
TGTGCCAGCAGCCTTGGCGCGGTGGATACGCAGTATTTT,CASSLGAVDTQYF,.,TRBV11-3,.,TRBJ2-3
TGTGCCAGCCGGGACCCGCTAAGGGCGAATGAGCAGTTCTTC,CASRDPLRANEQFF,.,TRBV19,.,TRBJ2-1
TGTGCCAGCAGCATTCGGGTAGCAGAGACCCAGTACTTC,CASSIRVAETQYF,many,TRBV7-2,.,TRBJ2-5
TGTGCCAGCAGCCCAAGCAGGGTTACCGGGGAGCTGTTTTTT,CASSPSRVTGELFF,.,TRBV27,.,TRBJ2-2
TGCAGTGCCACCAGGGGGGAGCAGTACTTC,CSATRGEQYF,.,TRBV20-1,TRBD1,TRBJ2-7
TGTGCCAGCACGAGGGAACAGGGGGCCTACAATCAGCCCCAGCATTTT,CASTREQGAYNQPQHF,.,TRBV2,TRBD1,TRBJ1-5
TGTGCCAGCAGCCCAGAAAGGGGAGGGGGGAGTCGTCACTTC,CASSPERGGGSRHF,.,TRBV7-8,.,TRBJ2-5
TGTGCCAGCAGTGACTCAGGGCGGTGGTACGAGCAGTACTTC,CASSDSGRWYEQYF,few,TRBV25-1,.,TRBJ2-7
TGCAGTGCCTGGGATGGGGCCGGTCGTGAAGCTTTCTTT,CSAWDGAGREAFF,few,TRBV20-1,.,TRBJ1-1
TGTGCCAGCAGTTATCCCGGGACTAGCGAGAATGAGCAGTTCTTC,CASSYPGTSENEQFF,.,TRBV6-6,TRBD2,TRBJ2-1
TGTGCCAGCAGACTAATTAGTGGGGCCAACGTCCTGACTTTC,CASRLISGANVLTF,.,TRBV12-3/TRBV12-4,.,TRBJ2-6
TGTGCCAGCAGCTTAGTCGGGAGTGGAACAGATACGCAGTATTTT,CASSLVGSGTDTQYF,few,TRBV7-9,.,TRBJ2-3
TGTGCCAGCAGCTTAAGGCTTGAGGCGGGTAATCGGCCCCAGCATTTT,CASSLRLEAGNRPQHF,few,TRBV7-8,.,TRBJ1-5
TGTGCCAGCAGCTTAGTCCTACTGCCGGGCGAGCAGTACTTC,CASSLVLLPGEQYF,.,TRBV11-2,.,TRBJ2-7
TGTGCCAGCAGTGCTATCGGGACTCCGAACACCGGGGAGCTGTTTTTT,CASSAIGTPNTGELFF,few,TRBV28,.,TRBJ2-2
TGTGCCAGCATGGCGGCTAGCGGGAGGGTGGAGGTCTACAATGAGCAGTTCTTC,CASMAASGRVEVYNEQFF,.,TRBV28,TRBD2,TRBJ2-1
TGTGCCAGCAGCCCTTACCCGGGACAGGGAAACGGGGAGCTGTTTTTT,CASSPYPGQGNGELFF,many,TRBV7-2,TRBD1,TRBJ2-2
TGTGCCAGTAGTCCAGGACTAGCGGGACACAAAAACATTCAGTACTTC,CASSPGLAGHKNIQYF,.,TRBV19,TRBD2,TRBJ2-4
TGTCCCCCGGGAGGCTATGGCTACACCTTC,CPPGGYGYTF,few,TRBV25-1,.,TRBJ1-2
TGTGCCAGCAGCCCCGGTGGGGCGGGGACAGATACGCAGTATTTT,CASSPGGAGTDTQYF,many,TRBV7-2,.,TRBJ2-3
TGCGCCAGCAGCCTTTTCCCGGGAGGGAGGGGGAGCACAGATACGCAGTATTTT,CASSLFPGGRGSTDTQYF,.,TRBV4-1,TRBD2,TRBJ2-3
TGTGCCACCAGAAGGGCACCCTCCTACGAGCAGTACTTC,CATRRAPSYEQYF,once,TRBV15,.,TRBJ2-7
TGTGCCATCGCTACCTTCGGGGGCGAAGAGACCCAGTACTTC,CAIATFGGEETQYF,few,TRBV10-3,.,TRBJ2-5
TGTGCCAGTAGTGCCACTAGTTTCCGGGAGCTGTTTTTT,CASSATSFRELFF,.,TRBV19,.,TRBJ2-2
TGTGCCAGCAGTGCCGCAACCGAGCAGTACTTC,CASSAATEQYF,.,TRBV6-1,.,TRBJ2-7
TGCGCCAGCAGCTTTGGCGGGCGGGGAAACTATGGCTACACCTTC,CASSFGGRGNYGYTF,.,TRBV5-1,.,TRBJ1-2
TGTGCCAGCAGCTCTCGGACAGGGAGTCTCACAGATACGCAGTATTTT,CASSSRTGSLTDTQYF,.,TRBV5-4,TRBD1,TRBJ2-3
TGTGCCAGCAGCCCTCGCGCAGGGGTGAGCAATCAGCCCCAGCATTTT,CASSPRAGVSNQPQHF,few,TRBV7-2,.,TRBJ1-5
TGTGCCAGCAGTGCCCTTGGGGGGATGAACACTGAAGCTTTCTTT,CASSALGGMNTEAFF,few,TRBV6-1,.,TRBJ1-1
TGTGCCAGCAGTCGCAGGGGGGGAAGGACGTTAGCTAACTATGGCTACACCTTC,CASSRRGGRTLANYGYTF,.,TRBV7-2,TRBD1,TRBJ1-2
TGTGCCAGCAGCTTAACTAGAGATCAGCCCCAGCATTTT,CASSLTRDQPQHF,many,TRBV7-6,.,TRBJ1-5
TGTGCCAGCAGCCCGAGAAGGTGGCGAGAGACCCAGTACTTC,CASSPRRWRETQYF,few,TRBV7-6,.,TRBJ2-5
TGCAGTGCTAGAGATCGGACAGGTCATCAGCCCCAGCATTTT,CSARDRTGHQPQHF,.,TRBV20-1,TRBD1,TRBJ1-5
TGTGCCAGCGGGACAGGGGGTGCCGGCGGGGGCTACACCTTC,CASGTGGAGGGYTF,.,TRBV28,TRBD1,TRBJ1-2
TGTGCCAGCAGCTTAGAAGGATTCTATGGCGGGATGTTGACAGATACGCAGTATTTT,CASSLEGFYGGMLTDTQYF,.,TRBV7-2,.,TRBJ2-3
TGTGCCAGCAGTTTACGGGGCCACCAAGAGACCCAGTACTTC,CASSLRGHQETQYF,.,TRBV28,.,TRBJ2-5